Listed below are T cell receptor beta chains from one sample, sequenced in a study of cytomegalovirus exposure and HLA in healthy donors. TCRdb keeps only in-frame clones here, not all; method: immunoSEQ multiplex PCR. The sample shows about 220,000 clones, approximately 90% of them seen only once. Source material: PBMCs. All receptors derive from a woman under 30 in good health and CMV-seronegative. Both conserved end residues are trimmed from each CDR3.

J gene | V gene | CDR3 protein
TRBJ1-2 | TRBV29-1 | SVEGPQPNYGYT
TRBJ2-5 | TRBV4-2 | ASSQEEGGETQY
TRBJ1-1 | TRBV25-1 | ASSPDFLMNTEAF
TRBJ2-2 | TRBV9 | ASSVHIAGGLTGELF
TRBJ1-3 | TRBV10-3 | AISGGQTSGNTIY
TRBJ1-2 | TRBV6-5 | ASRGAVANYGYT
TRBJ1-1 | TRBV27 | ASIKDRGFTEAF
TRBJ1-1 | TRBV19 | ASSIFGTGNTEAF
TRBJ1-1 | TRBV6-5 | ASRRAGEAF
TRBJ1-3 | TRBV6-5 | ASSPRLFSGNTIY
TRBJ2-5 | TRBV29-1 | SVDPGTSGRVVETQY
TRBJ1-4 | TRBV7-6 | ASSSRDMLNEKLF
TRBJ1-5 | TRBV19 | ATTIGDRGKQPQH
TRBJ2-3 | TRBV5-1 | ASSLNGLAGGLLLTDTQY
TRBJ2-3 | TRBV5-6 | ASSLATSTDTQY
TRBJ2-3 | TRBV5-1 | ASSLTGLGPDTQY
TRBJ2-7 | TRBV6-1 | ASSGAGTTYEQY
TRBJ2-1 | TRBV2 | ASSDGPLGEQF
TRBJ2-5 | TRBV7-6 | ASSLDPGSGETQY
TRBJ1-5 | TRBV2 | ASRPGQGTPNQPQH
TRBJ1-1 | TRBV6-5 | ASSQYRATEAF
TRBJ1-1 | TRBV5-1 | ASSSLQGDDTEAF
TRBJ2-1 | TRBV5-1 | ASSLADGRDRQF
TRBJ1-4 | TRBV30 | AWSVKVGAGEKLF
TRBJ2-1 | TRBV7-8 | ASSLVGGLAGGGNEQF
TRBJ1-6 | TRBV30 | AFTPAGTSISPLH
TRBJ2-7 | TRBV7-9 | ASSLESGPTYEQY
TRBJ2-3 | TRBV28 | ASSQVSGSTDTQY
TRBJ2-1 | TRBV7-9 | ASGGPIAGGPHEQF
TRBJ1-2 | TRBV19 | ASTELNYGYT
TRBJ2-1 | TRBV10-1 | ASSEWDGRAGNEQF
TRBJ2-2 | TRBV11-3 | ASSSSGANTGELF
TRBJ1-3 | TRBV6-1 | ATRRISGNTIY